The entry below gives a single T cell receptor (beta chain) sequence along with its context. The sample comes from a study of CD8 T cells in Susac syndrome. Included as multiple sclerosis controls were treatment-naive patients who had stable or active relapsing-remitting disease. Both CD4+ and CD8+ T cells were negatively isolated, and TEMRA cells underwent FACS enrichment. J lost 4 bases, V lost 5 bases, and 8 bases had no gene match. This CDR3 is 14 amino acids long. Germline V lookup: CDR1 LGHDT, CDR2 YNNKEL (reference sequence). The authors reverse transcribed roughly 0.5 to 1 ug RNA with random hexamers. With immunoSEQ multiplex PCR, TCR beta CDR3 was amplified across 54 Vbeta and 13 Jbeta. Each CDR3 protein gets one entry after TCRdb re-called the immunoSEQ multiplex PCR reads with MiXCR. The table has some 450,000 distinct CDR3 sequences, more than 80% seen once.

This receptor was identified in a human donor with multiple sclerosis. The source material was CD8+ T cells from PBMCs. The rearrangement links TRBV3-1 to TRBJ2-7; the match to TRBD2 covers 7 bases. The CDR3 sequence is CASSTGAGEYEQYF. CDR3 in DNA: TGTGCCAGCAGCACCGGGGCGGGAGAGTACGAGCAGTACTTC.